A single sample gave rise to the 23 T cell receptor beta chains below, sequenced in a study. TCRdb passed the 5' RACE reads through MiXCR, listing each CDR3 protein once. The table includes 35,000 to 50,000 distinct CDR3 sequences, over 25% detected once. The specimen was memory CD4+ T cells sorted from a lymph node. Subset: memory CD4+ T cells, CD4+CD45RO+CD25-. Receptors were obtained from a female donor with breast cancer.

V gene TRBV20-1 combines with J gene TRBJ2-1; TRBD2 agrees at 11 bases. The CDR3 loop spans 18 amino acids. The germline V gene encodes CDR1 DFQATT and CDR2 SNEGSKA (reference sequence). Unmatched junction bases numbered 9, after V lost 2 bases and J lost 0 bases. The CDR3 loop reads CSARRLAGGGGSYNEQFF. CDR3 sequence (DNA): TGCAGTGCTAGAAGGCTAGCGGGAGGAGGAGGCTCCTACAATGAGCAGTTCTTC.

The chain's CDR3 is CASSPTTSGYNEQFF. The CDR3, as DNA: TGTGCCAGCAGCCCAACGACTAGCGGGTACAATGAGCAGTTCTTC. V is TRBV7-6 and J is TRBJ2-1, with 10 bases fitting TRBD2. Germline V gene lookup returns CDR1 SGHVS and CDR2 FNYEAQ. V lost 5 bases to trimming and J lost 4 bases; unmatched junction nucleotides: 5. The CDR3 length is 15 residues.

This clonotype was counted only a few times. The chain uses TRBV5-6 and TRBJ1-6; 7 positions match TRBD1. CDR3 length: 14 amino acids. Germline-derived CDR1 and CDR2 are SGHDT and YYEEEE. The J segment lost 14 bases and the V segment lost 3 bases, leaving 11 bases of the junction unmatched. Here the CDR3 reads CASSSTGFNLALHF. The DNA of the CDR3 is TGTGCCAGCAGCTCGACAGGGTTCAATTTGGCCCTCCACTTT.

Remarks on this clonotype: This may be a read error: a much more frequent sequence differs by one nucleotide. The chain carries TRBV10-1 and TRBJ2-1; no definite D call. The CDR3 sequence is 14 residues long. The germline V gene has CDR1 WNHNN and CDR2 SYGVQD (reference sequence). For the CDR3, the DNA is TGCACCAGCAGTGAGAGCCCCGGGCGATTTGAGTTAGTCTTC. Translating gives CTSSESPGRFELVF.

The chain is built from TRBV11-2 and TRBJ2-1, with TRBD1 identical over 7 bases. The germline gives CDR1 SGHAT, CDR2 FQNNGV. This CDR3 has 15 residues. V was pared by 5 bases and J by 3 bases, with 7 bases of the junction left unmatched. The DNA of the CDR3 is TGTGCCAGCAGCCAAACCGGGACAGTCTACAATGAGCAGTTCTTC. Translated, it gives CASSQTGTVYNEQFF.

In this sample, this clonotype turned up a few times. The chain joins TRBV20-1 to TRBJ1-2, with 8 nucleotides matching TRBD1. The CDR3 contains 12 residues. Germline V lookup: CDR1 DFQATT, CDR2 SNEGSKA (reference sequence). Germline trimming cut 3 bases from V and 10 bases from J; bases unmatched to any gene: 7. This chain's CDR3 is CSARRGQGAYTF. CDR3 DNA: TGCAGTGCTAGGAGGGGGCAGGGGGCCTACACCTTC.

The chain uses TRBV7-3 and TRBJ1-1; D possibly corresponds to TRBD1 (6 bases). V gave up 5 bases and J gave up 6 bases, with 13 bases separating them. Germline V gives CDR1 SGHTA, CDR2 FQGTGA. The CDR3 length is 13 residues. CDR3 protein: CASSRRRGAEAFF. Here the CDR3 DNA reads TGTGCCAGCAGCCGCCGCAGGGGCGCTGAAGCTTTCTTT.

In this sample, this clonotype turned up a few times. The CDR3 sequence: CASSQGPSGGAKVRGELFF. The CDR3 nucleotides are TGCGCCAGCAGCCAAGGGCCTAGCGGGGGGGCGAAGGTCCGCGGGGAGCTGTTTTTT. The rearrangement uses TRBV4-1 and TRBJ2-2, with 12 bases matching TRBD2. V shed 1 base and J 7 bases; nucleotides not matched to a gene: 13. There are 19 residues in the CDR3. Per the germline V gene, CDR1 is MGHRA and CDR2 is YSYEKL.

This clonotype was counted only a few times. The chain has TRBV5-1 and TRBJ1-6, with unresolved D. Per germline, CDR1 SGHRS and CDR2 YFSETQ. Trimming took off 3 bases at V and 6 bases at J, with 10 bases between the two ends. The CDR3 has 14 residues. CDR3 loop: CASSSGSPNSPLHF. CDR3 nucleotide sequence: TGCGCCAGCAGCTCAGGTTCGCCTAATTCACCCCTCCACTTT. The variable domain in full, with the rest retrieved from reference TRBV5-1 and TRBJ1-6, is KAGVTQTPRYLIKTRGQQVTLSCSPISGHRSVSWYQQTPGQGLQFLFEYFSETQRNKGNFPGRFSGRQFSNSRSEMNVSTLELGDSALYLCASSSGSPNSPLHFGNGTRLTVT.

To note about this clonotype: The conserved closing phenylalanine or tryptophan is absent in this CDR3, likely reflecting a read error. The rearrangement uses TRBV12-3 or TRBV12-4 and TRBJ2-1, with unresolved D. This CDR3 spans 16 amino acids. With 3 bases removed from V and 4 bases from J, the gap between germline ends came to 16 bases. The CDR3, as DNA: TGTGCCAGCAGTTTCGCTTCGTCACAAGCATACAATGAGCAGTTCTCC. Its translation is CASSFASSQAYNEQFS.

This clonotype was detected ten times or more. The rearrangement joins TRBV29-1 to TRBJ2-7; D is undetermined. V lost 5 bases and J lost 4, with 9 bases in between. The CDR3 consists of 11 residues. Germline-derived CDR1 and CDR2 are SQVTM and ANQGSEA. The CDR3 coding sequence is TGCAGCGTTCTGGACCCTTACGAGCAGTACTTC. Protein product: CSVLDPYEQYF.

This clonotype has a handful of counts. The chain recombines TRBV6-5 with TRBJ2-7, with TRBD1 matching 7 bases. This CDR3 comprises 13 residues. Germline V gives CDR1 MNHEY, CDR2 SVGAGI. V dropped 4 bases and J dropped 1; count of bases not matched to a gene: 1. CDR3 residues: CASSWDSSYEQYF. CDR3 bases: TGTGCCAGCAGTTGGGACAGTTCCTACGAGCAGTACTTC.

This clonotype showed up just a few times. V usage is TRBV28 and J usage is TRBJ1-6, with unresolved D. This CDR3 has 18 residues. CDR1 and CDR2 from the germline V gene are MDHEN and SYDVKM. V lost 4 bases and J lost 1, with 17 bases in between. CDR3 in amino acids: CASSSLYGIGSYNSPLHF. CDR3 sequence (DNA): TGTGCCAGCAGTTCTCTCTACGGGATCGGATCCTATAATTCACCCCTCCACTTT.

This clonotype has just a few counts. The rearrangement links TRBV10-3 to TRBJ2-1, with 10 bases identical to TRBD1. The germline V gene has CDR1 ENHRY and CDR2 SYGVKD. The CDR3 loop spans 15 amino acids. V was pared by 6 bases and J by 5 bases, with 7 bases of the junction left unmatched. CDR3 in amino acids: CAISQWGQGNNEQFF. CDR3 nucleotide sequence: TGTGCCATCAGCCAGTGGGGACAGGGGAACAATGAGCAGTTCTTC.

V usage is TRBV21-1 and J usage is TRBJ2-7; the table names TRBD2, a call not compared with the DNA. TRBV21-1 is reported as a pseudogene. The CDR3 is 16 residues long. This CDR3 reads CASSKASSGRPYEQYF. In DNA form, the CDR3 reads TGTGCCAGCAGCAAAGCGTCTAGCGGGAGGCCCTACGAGCAGTACTTC.

The CDR3 loop is CASSHRTGATDTQYF. The CDR3 DNA follows: TGCGCCAGCAGCCACAGGACAGGGGCAACAGATACGCAGTATTTT. The V and J genes are TRBV4-1 and TRBJ2-3, with TRBD1 matching 9 bases. Germline CDR1 and CDR2: MGHRA and YSYEKL. The CDR3 loop spans 15 amino acids. With V trimmed by 3 bases and J by 3 bases, 4 bases remained unmatched.

This clonotype was seen a handful of times. V and J are TRBV7-6 and TRBJ2-1; TRBD2 agrees at 8 bases. CDR3 length: 18 amino acids. J lost 3 bases, V lost 5 bases, and 15 bases had no gene match. In germline, CDR1 is SGHVS, CDR2 FNYEAQ. The CDR3 reads CASSAQGLGAGGYNEQFF. Here the CDR3 DNA reads TGTGCCAGCAGCGCCCAGGGACTAGGGGCGGGGGGCTACAATGAGCAGTTCTTC.

The rearrangement links TRBV7-6 to TRBJ2-5; 7 nucleotides match TRBD1. Germline CDR1 SGHVS, CDR2 FNYEAQ. The CDR3 totals 14 residues. J lost 5 bases, V lost 5 bases, and 8 bases had no gene match. In nucleotides, the CDR3 is TGTGCCAGCAGCCCCCGGACAGGAATGGAGACCCAGTACTTC. Translated, it gives CASSPRTGMETQYF.

The chain combines TRBV6-5 with TRBJ2-5, with 10 nucleotides matching TRBD2. The CDR3 covers 16 residues. J gave up 2 bases and V 2 bases, and 5 bases lay outside the gene matches. Germline CDR1 reads MNHEY; CDR2 reads SVGAGI. CDR3 region: CASSYGFSGGQETQYF. The CDR3, as DNA: TGTGCCAGCAGTTACGGTTTTAGCGGGGGGCAAGAGACCCAGTACTTC.

The rearrangement links TRBV6-1 to TRBJ2-1, with D possibly called TRBD1 or TRBD2 (5 bases each). The germline CDR1 and CDR2 sequences are MNHNS and SASEGT. Between the trimmed V and J ends, which lost 6 bases and 7 bases, there was a span of 22 bases. This CDR3 spans 16 amino acids. DNA for the CDR3: TGTGCCAGCAGGTCAAGTCGGGGCCCCAAGTGGAATGAGCAGTTCTTC. This codes for CASRSSRGPKWNEQFF.

A note on this clonotype: A read error is likely, as this CDR3 ends without the conserved phenylalanine or tryptophan. V gene TRBV15 combines with J gene TRBJ2-3, with D uncertain. Germline loops: CDR1 LNHNV, CDR2 YYDKDF (reference sequence). Trimming pared 0 bases from V and 4 bases from J, leaving 8 bases between. This CDR3 is built from 14 residues. CDR3 in amino acids: CATSRDYEPDTQYL. For the CDR3, the DNA is TGTGCCACCAGCAGAGATTACGAGCCAGATACGCAGTATCTT.

This clonotype was observed a handful of times. The chain links TRBV24-1 to TRBJ2-3, with D maybe TRBD1 (5 bases). The V end was cut by 11 bases, the J end by 2 bases, with 16 bases between. The CDR3 is 14 amino acids. Looked up from germline, CDR1 is KGHDR and CDR2 is SFDVKD. This CDR3 is CAIAGKVDTDTQYF. The CDR3 DNA follows: TGTGCCATTGCAGGGAAGGTGGACACAGATACGCAGTATTTT.

This clonotype was seen a few times. The chain joins TRBV7-6 to TRBJ2-1, with a weak D call TRBD2 (6 bases). Germline CDR1 is SGHVS and CDR2 is FNYEAQ. The CDR3 runs to 14 residues. V lost 4 bases, J lost 5 bases, and 12 bases lay in between. CDR3 sequence: CASSSGGGHNEQFF. The CDR3 nucleotides are TGTGCCAGCAGCTCCGGAGGAGGGCACAATGAGCAGTTCTTC.